The clone carrying this T cell receptor beta chain was observed at least ten times. The germline gives CDR1 MGHRA, CDR2 YSYEKL. V trimming: 4 bases; J trimming: 7 bases; junction bases outside the gene matches: 14. The CDR3 extends over 16 amino acids. The data originate from a study of human T cells and chemical hapten exposure. Documented time point: healthy volunteer bleed at 2 weeks. Someone pulled total RNA out of unfractionated whole blood. TCRdb redid the calling of the RACE reads with MiXCR, one entry per CDR3 protein. The repertoire consists of 45,000 or so distinct CDR3 sequences, with 4.4% occurring once and the leading ten covering less than 6%.

The chain joins TRBV4-1 to TRBJ2-7; 9 bases are a match to TRBD2. This receptor was identified in a human donor in good health. Some clones in this sample may be carry-over from other donors' samples. Sequencing used whole blood. CDR3 nucleotides: TGCGCCAGCAGCCCTCGGTTGACTAGCGGAGAGGAGGAGCAGTACTTC. This translates into CASSPRLTSGEEEQYF.